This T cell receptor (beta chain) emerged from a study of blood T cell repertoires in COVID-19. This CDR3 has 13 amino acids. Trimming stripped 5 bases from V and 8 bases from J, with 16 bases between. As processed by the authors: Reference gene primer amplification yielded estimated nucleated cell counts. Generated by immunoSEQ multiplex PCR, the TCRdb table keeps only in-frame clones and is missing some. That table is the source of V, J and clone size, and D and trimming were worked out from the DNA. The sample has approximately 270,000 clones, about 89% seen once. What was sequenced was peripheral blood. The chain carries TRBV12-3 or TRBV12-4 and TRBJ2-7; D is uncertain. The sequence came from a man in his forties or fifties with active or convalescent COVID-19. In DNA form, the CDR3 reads TGTGCCAGCAGTGGTTCCCCCGCGGAGCAGCAGTACTTC. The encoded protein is CASSGSPAEQQYF.